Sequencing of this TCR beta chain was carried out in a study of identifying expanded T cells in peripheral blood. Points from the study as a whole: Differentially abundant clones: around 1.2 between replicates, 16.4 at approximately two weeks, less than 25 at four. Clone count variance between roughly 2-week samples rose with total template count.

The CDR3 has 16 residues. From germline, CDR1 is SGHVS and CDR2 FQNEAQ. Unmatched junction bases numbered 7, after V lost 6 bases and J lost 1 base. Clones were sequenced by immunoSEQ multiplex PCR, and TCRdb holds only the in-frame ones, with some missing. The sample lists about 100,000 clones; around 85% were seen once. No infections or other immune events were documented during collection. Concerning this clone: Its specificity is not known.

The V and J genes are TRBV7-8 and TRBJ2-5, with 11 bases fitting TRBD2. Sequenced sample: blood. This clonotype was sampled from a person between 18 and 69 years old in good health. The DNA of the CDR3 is TGTGCCAGCAGGGGGACTAGCGGACGGGGCCAAGAGACCCAGTACTTC. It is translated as CASRGTSGRGQETQYF.